Presented here are 10 T cell receptor beta chains from one specimen sequenced in a study of cytomegalovirus exposure and HLA in healthy donors. Clones were sequenced by immunoSEQ multiplex PCR, and TCRdb holds only the in-frame ones, with some missing. The table records around 250,000 clones, roughly 87% of them present only once. The specimen sequenced was PBMCs. The source of these receptors is a woman aged 25 to 39 in good health and CMV-seronegative.

This sequence joins TRBV15 and TRBJ2-1; D is possibly TRBD1 or TRBD2 (5 bases each). V gave up 0 bases and J gave up 9 bases, with 18 bases separating them. The CDR3 runs to 16 residues. Germline CDR1 is LNHNV and CDR2 is YYDKDF (reference sequence). This CDR3 is CATSRDLMKWGSEQFF. CDR3 DNA: TGTGCCACCAGCAGAGATCTTATGAAATGGGGGTCTGAGCAGTTCTTC.

The chain combines TRBV4-2 with TRBJ1-1, with no clear D. V dropped 0 bases and J dropped 11 bases, with 10 bases sitting between them. This CDR3 has 12 residues. The germline CDR1 and CDR2 sequences are LGHNA and YNFKEQ. As DNA, the CDR3 is TGTGCCAGCAGCCAAGATGGAAGGTTCGCTTTCTTT. This encodes CASSQDGRFAFF.

J is TRBJ2-6 and V is TRBV7-9; 9 bases map to TRBD1. The V segment lost 7 bases and the J segment 2 bases; nucleotides outside the gene matches: 3. Germline CDR1 is SEHNR and CDR2 is FQNEAQ (reference sequence). The CDR3 totals 15 residues. The CDR3 sequence is CASTTGGAGANVLTF. The CDR3 DNA reads as TGTGCCAGCACCACAGGGGGCGCTGGGGCCAACGTCCTGACTTTC.

V gene TRBV28 combines with J gene TRBJ2-7; tentatively, D is TRBD2 (6 bases). Germline V gene sequence: CDR1 MDHEN, CDR2 SYDVKM. Trimming left V 2 bases short and J 2 bases short, with 13 bases between. The CDR3 is made up of 15 amino acids. The CDR3 loop is CASSLGRLGPYEQYF. As DNA, the CDR3 is TGTGCCAGCAGTTTAGGACGACTAGGTCCCTACGAGCAGTACTTC.

The J gene is TRBJ2-1, the V gene TRBV29-1, with D possibly matching TRBD2 (6 bases). This CDR3 has 12 residues. Germline V gene sequence: CDR1 SQVTM, CDR2 ANQGSEA. V lost 4 bases to trimming and J lost 10 bases, with 14 bases between them. The CDR3 DNA reads as TGCAGCGTTGGGAGGGACGGGCTGGAGCAGTTCTTC. As protein: CSVGRDGLEQFF.

This clone was observed once. This chain links TRBV6-1 with TRBJ2-1; D unclear. The CDR3 totals 14 residues. CDR1 and CDR2 (germline): MNHNS, SASEGT. V was shortened by 6 bases and J by 0 bases, with 9 bases between the two germline ends. The CDR3 nucleotides are TGTGCCAGCAGCACATTAAGCTCCTACAATGAGCAGTTCTTC. Encoded protein: CASSTLSSYNEQFF.

The chain couples TRBV29-1 to TRBJ2-3; D is possibly TRBD2 (5 bases). CDR1 is SQVTM, CDR2 ANQGSEA, per germline. V gave up 7 bases and J gave up 10 bases, with 12 bases separating them. The CDR3 length is 10 residues. The chain's CDR3 is CSALLGAQYF. In DNA form, the CDR3 reads TGCAGCGCCTTACTAGGAGCGCAGTATTTT.

This clone was recorded a few times. The rearrangement links TRBV6-1 to TRBJ2-6; D may be TRBD2 (6 bases). CDR3 length: 13 residues. The V end was cut by 11 bases, the J end by 4 bases, with 12 bases between. Germline V CDR1 and CDR2: MNHNS, SASEGT. The CDR3 sequence: CAGGLEGANVLTF. In DNA, the CDR3 is TGTGCCGGAGGGTTGGAGGGGGCCAACGTCCTGACTTTC.

The CDR3 nucleotides read TGTGCCATCAGTGAGTCGTTGTACGAGCAGTACTTC. It yields the protein CAISESLYEQYF. The gene calls are TRBV10-3 and TRBJ2-7; D is unclear. CDR1 is ENHRY, CDR2 SYGVKD, per germline. Trimming cost V 0 bases and J 4 bases, with 4 bases left between them. CDR3 size: 12 residues.

V and J are TRBV6-1 and TRBJ2-7, with 7 bases lining up with TRBD1. V shed 1 base and J 4 bases; nucleotides not matched to a gene: 4. CDR1 is MNHNS, CDR2 SASEGT, per germline. The CDR3 length is 14 residues. The CDR3 protein is CASSEVGGGYEQYF. Written as DNA, the CDR3 is TGTGCCAGCAGTGAAGTAGGGGGCGGATACGAGCAGTACTTC.